Following are 22 T cell receptor beta chains from one sample sequenced in a study of T cells after yellow fever vaccination. TCRdb reanalysed the 5' RACE reads using MiXCR and keeps one entry per CDR3 protein. The sample includes about 58,000 distinct CDR3 sequences, 4.5% to 6% of them seen just once. This specimen consisted of PBMCs, either bulk or a sorted T-cell subset (CD4+, CD8+, memory, or dextramer-sorted; not recorded which), obtained on the day of the yellow fever booster vaccination. These receptor sequences come from a man aged 18 to 29 who received the YFV17D yellow fever vaccine.

V is TRBV12-3 or TRBV12-4 and J is TRBJ1-6; D is perhaps TRBD1 (5 bases). V dropped 7 bases and J dropped 1 base, with 14 bases sitting between them. The CDR3 loop spans 16 amino acids. In nucleotides, the CDR3 is TGTGCCAGCACCTATAGGGGAGGGTCCTATAATTCACCCCTCCACTTT. Amino acids: CASTYRGGSYNSPLHF.

This clonotype has at least ten counts. In nucleotides, the CDR3 is TGCGCCAGCAGCGCCAGACCGAGCCAAGAGACCCAGTACTTC. This sequence encodes CASSARPSQETQYF. The chain is built from TRBV5-1 and TRBJ2-5; D unclear. V was shortened by 4 bases and J by 1 base, with 11 bases between the two germline ends. This CDR3 comprises 14 residues. The germline V gene encodes CDR1 SGHRS and CDR2 YFSETQ.

The sample holds a few counts of this clonotype. The chain is built from TRBV5-5 and TRBJ2-3; D not resolved. The germline V gene encodes CDR1 SGHKS and CDR2 YYEKEE (reference sequence). The CDR3 runs to 15 residues. Trimming stripped 1 base from V and 4 bases from J, with 13 bases between. In DNA form, the CDR3 reads TGTGCCAGCAGCTTGTTCAACAGACCTCCAGATACGCAGTATTTT. Its protein product is CASSLFNRPPDTQYF.

This clonotype appeared many times. The chain employs TRBV4-3 and TRBJ2-2; no firm D call. The ends were cut back, 4 bases at V and 3 bases at J, with 12 bases in the middle. The CDR3 has 15 amino acids. In germline, CDR1 is LGHNA, CDR2 YSLEER. The CDR3 protein is CASSPIGLYTGELFF. The CDR3 nucleotides are TGCGCCAGCAGCCCAATAGGGTTATACACCGGGGAGCTGTTTTTT.

V usage is TRBV7-2 and J usage is TRBJ1-6, with D uncertain. This CDR3 spans 14 amino acids. V lost 3 bases and J lost 7, with 10 bases in between. The germline gives CDR1 SGHTA, CDR2 FQGNSA. The CDR3 region is CASSFWAINSPLHF. CDR3 sequence (DNA): TGTGCCAGCAGCTTTTGGGCCATCAATTCACCCCTCCACTTT.

This clonotype was counted many times. CDR3 amino acids: CASNTPGQGANEQFF. The CDR3 DNA reads as TGTGCCAGCAACACACCGGGACAGGGGGCAAATGAGCAGTTCTTC. The chain joins TRBV5-5 to TRBJ2-1; TRBD1 agrees at 12 bases. The CDR3 totals 15 residues. Germline V gene data show CDR1 as SGHKS and CDR2 as YYEKEE (reference sequence). V was pared by 6 bases and J by 7 bases, with 8 bases of the junction left unmatched.

This clonotype has only a few counts. The rearrangement links TRBV20-1 to TRBJ2-3; the match to TRBD1 covers 9 bases. V gave up 0 bases and J gave up 1 base; unmatched junction bases: 8. Germline CDR1 and CDR2: DFQATT and SNEGSKA (reference sequence). CDR3 length equals 17 residues. The CDR3 region is CSAREDRGWSGTDTQYF. The CDR3 DNA reads as TGCAGTGCTAGAGAGGACAGGGGCTGGAGTGGCACAGATACGCAGTATTTT.

This clonotype was counted ten times or more. This chain uses TRBV7-8 with TRBJ2-4; D is possibly TRBD2 (6 bases). The CDR3 extends over 15 amino acids. The germline CDR1 and CDR2 sequences are SGHVS and FQNEAQ. Trimming stripped 5 bases from V and 3 bases from J, with 14 bases between. This CDR3 is CASSPRGRGKNIQYF. CDR3 bases: TGTGCCAGCAGCCCGCGGGGTCGGGGCAAAAACATTCAGTACTTC.

This clonotype appeared many times. This sequence joins TRBV7-9 and TRBJ2-7, with 12 bases lining up with TRBD2. Unmatched junction bases numbered 9, after V lost 5 bases and J lost 4 bases. CDR1 SEHNR and CDR2 FQNEAQ come from the germline V gene (reference sequence). The CDR3 covers 16 residues. The CDR3 DNA sequence: TGTGCCAGCAGCCCAACCCTAGCGGGGGGGCCGTACGAGCAGTACTTC. This sequence encodes CASSPTLAGGPYEQYF.

This clonotype was detected many times. This sequence joins TRBV10-1 and TRBJ2-5, with 7 bases matching TRBD2. The ends lost 6 bases at V and 2 bases at J; junction bases unmatched: 9. The CDR3 spans 15 residues. CDR1 and CDR2 from the germline V gene are WNHNN and SYGVQD (reference sequence). The CDR3 region is CASRRGGGRQETQYF. The CDR3 DNA sequence: TGCGCCAGCAGACGGGGCGGGGGACGGCAAGAGACCCAGTACTTC.

This clonotype occurred many times. The chain links TRBV20-1 to TRBJ1-2; D uncertain. This CDR3 contains 12 residues. The germline V gene has CDR1 DFQATT and CDR2 SNEGSKA (reference sequence). The ends were cut back, 1 base at V and 2 bases at J, with 5 bases in the middle. CDR3 in amino acids: CSARARNYGYTF. In nucleotides, the CDR3 is TGCAGTGCTAGAGCACGGAACTATGGCTACACCTTC.

The J gene is TRBJ2-2, the V gene TRBV29-1; the D gene is possibly TRBD2 (6 bases). This CDR3 has 15 amino acids. V lost 7 bases and J lost 6, with 21 bases in between. Germline assignment: CDR1 SQVTM and CDR2 ANQGSEA. The CDR3 sequence: CSANGGTPQAGELFF. CDR3 bases: TGCAGCGCCAACGGAGGGACTCCCCAAGCCGGGGAGCTGTTTTTT.

In this sample, this clonotype turned up many times. The V and J genes are TRBV7-3 and TRBJ2-6; the match to TRBD1 covers 10 bases. V lost 0 bases and J lost 2; bases outside the gene matches: 10. There are 20 residues in the CDR3. Germline loops: CDR1 SGHTA, CDR2 FQGTGA. CDR3 amino acids: CASSLTLGTGADAGANVLTF. The CDR3 DNA follows: TGTGCCAGCAGCTTAACCCTTGGGACAGGGGCCGACGCTGGGGCCAACGTCCTGACTTTC.

The J gene is TRBJ1-4, the V gene TRBV3-1; D uncertain. Germline V gene data show CDR1 as LGHDT and CDR2 as YNNKEL (reference sequence). V lost 4 bases and J lost 11, with 14 bases in between. This CDR3 is built from 13 residues. For the CDR3, the DNA is TGTGCCAGCAGCCTCGGACCCTTGGACAAACTGTTTTTT. It translates to CASSLGPLDKLFF.

This clonotype was seen many times. This chain uses TRBV6-5 with TRBJ1-1; D is possibly TRBD1 (5 bases). This CDR3 has 11 residues. Germline V gene lookup returns CDR1 MNHEY and CDR2 SVGAGI. Trimming removed 9 bases from V and 8 bases from J, with 13 bases in between. The chain's CDR3 is CASSYRGEAFF. In DNA, the CDR3 is TGTGCCAGTAGCTACCGGGGGGAAGCTTTCTTT.

Details on this clonotype: It may be a read error: a sequence one base away is much more abundant. This chain uses TRBV5-1 with TRBJ2-7; 9 nucleotides align to TRBD1. Germline CDR1 is SGHRS and CDR2 is YFSETQ. The CDR3 extends over 16 amino acids. The CDR3 nucleotides read TGCGCCAGCAGCCCCGGGACAGGGATGGGGGAGTACGAGCATTACTTC. Residues: CASSPGTGMGEYEHYF.

This clonotype showed up many times. The chain carries TRBV6-5 and TRBJ2-1, with D perhaps matching TRBD2 (7 bases). This CDR3 region has 15 residues. CDR1 and CDR2 from the germline V gene are MNHEY and SVGAGI. V was pared by 3 bases and J by 2 bases, with 11 bases between. The CDR3 DNA reads TGTGCCAGCAGTTATCTCGGGGGGCCCTACAATGAGCAGTTCTTC. Amino acid sequence: CASSYLGGPYNEQFF.

This clonotype appeared many times. The CDR3 DNA follows: TGTGCCAGCAGTCTAGGGAACTATGGCTACACCTTC. Translated: CASSLGNYGYTF. The rearrangement links TRBV12-3 or TRBV12-4 to TRBJ1-2; D is unresolved. V dropped 5 bases and J dropped 2 bases, with 6 bases sitting between them. The CDR3 runs 12 residues.

This clonotype has at least ten counts. The V call is TRBV6-2 or TRBV6-3, the J call TRBJ2-7, with D possibly matching TRBD1 (6 bases). Trimming pared 10 bases from V and 2 bases from J, leaving 9 bases between. The CDR3 covers 11 residues. The V gene's germline CDR1 is MNHEY and CDR2 SVGEGT. The chain's CDR3 is CATGTPYEQYV. The DNA for the CDR3 is TGTGCCACTGGGACACCCTACGAGCAGTACGTC.

J is TRBJ2-7 and V is TRBV7-9, with 9 bases lining up with TRBD2. This CDR3 region has 14 residues. After removal of 5 bases from V and 2 bases from J, the junction contained 4 bases not matched to a gene. Germline V gives CDR1 SEHNR, CDR2 FQNEAQ (reference sequence). The CDR3 DNA follows: TGTGCCAGCAGCCAAAGCGGGGGGACCTACGAGCAGTACTTC. It is translated as CASSQSGGTYEQYF.

This clonotype appeared a few times. The chain uses TRBV4-1 and TRBJ1-2; 8 bases match TRBD1. The CDR3 has 14 amino acids. J gave up 6 bases and V 2 bases, and 5 bases lay outside the gene matches. Germline CDR1 is MGHRA and CDR2 is YSYEKL. In DNA form, the CDR3 reads TGCGCCAGCAGCCAACCAGACAGGGGCCATGGCTACACCTTC. The encoded protein is CASSQPDRGHGYTF.

The rearrangement joins TRBV15 to TRBJ1-4; D might be TRBD1 (6 bases). The CDR3 is 14 residues long. The germline gives CDR1 LNHNV, CDR2 YYDKDF (reference sequence). V was trimmed by 0 bases and J by 10 bases, leaving 12 bases between them. The CDR3 reads CATSRDLGGRKLFF. The DNA of the CDR3 is TGTGCCACCAGCAGAGATTTAGGGGGGAGAAAACTGTTTTTT.